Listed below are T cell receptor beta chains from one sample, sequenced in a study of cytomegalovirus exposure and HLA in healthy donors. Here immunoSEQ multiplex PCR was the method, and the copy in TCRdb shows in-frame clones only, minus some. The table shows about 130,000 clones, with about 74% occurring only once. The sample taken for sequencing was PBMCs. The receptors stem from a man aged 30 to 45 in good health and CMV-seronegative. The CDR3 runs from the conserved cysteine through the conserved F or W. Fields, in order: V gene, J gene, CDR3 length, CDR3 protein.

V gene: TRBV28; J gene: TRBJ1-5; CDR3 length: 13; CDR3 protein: CASTLGGAKPQHF
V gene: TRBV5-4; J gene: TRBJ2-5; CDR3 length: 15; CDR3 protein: CASSLAGTGGETQYF
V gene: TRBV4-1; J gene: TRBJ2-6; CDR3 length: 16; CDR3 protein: CASSRRGLGLDNVLTF
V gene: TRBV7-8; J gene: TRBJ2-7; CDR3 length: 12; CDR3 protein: CASTPLAGEQYF
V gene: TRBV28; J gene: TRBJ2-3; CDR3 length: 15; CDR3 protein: CASSLRRVGGGTQYF
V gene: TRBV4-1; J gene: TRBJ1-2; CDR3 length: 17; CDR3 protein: CASSQDWDRGRGYGYTF
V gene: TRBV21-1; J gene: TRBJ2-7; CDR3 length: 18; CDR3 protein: CASSKLGAERQSSYEQYF
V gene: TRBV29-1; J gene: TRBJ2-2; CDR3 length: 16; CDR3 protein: CSAKAGAGVNTGELFF
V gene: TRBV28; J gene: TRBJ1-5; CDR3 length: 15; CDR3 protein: CASSLVPGGYQPQHF
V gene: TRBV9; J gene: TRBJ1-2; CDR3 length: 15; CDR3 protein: CASSALQGPYYGYTF
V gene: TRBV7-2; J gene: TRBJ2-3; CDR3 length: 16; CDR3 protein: CASSLVAGGITDTQYF
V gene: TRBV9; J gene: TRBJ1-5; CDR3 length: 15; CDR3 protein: CASSKTGARNQPQHF